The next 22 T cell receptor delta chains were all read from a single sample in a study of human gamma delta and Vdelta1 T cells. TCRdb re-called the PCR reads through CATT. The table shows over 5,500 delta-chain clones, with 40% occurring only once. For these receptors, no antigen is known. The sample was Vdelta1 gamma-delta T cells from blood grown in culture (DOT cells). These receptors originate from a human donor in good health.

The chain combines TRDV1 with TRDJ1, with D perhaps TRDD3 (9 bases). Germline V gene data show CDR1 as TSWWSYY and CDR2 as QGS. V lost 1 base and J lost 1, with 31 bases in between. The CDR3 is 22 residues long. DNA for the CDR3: TGTGCTCTTGGGGAACCAATCCCTTCCTATGGGACACTGGGGGAAACCACCGATAAACTCATCTTT. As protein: CALGEPIPSYGTLGETTDKLIF.

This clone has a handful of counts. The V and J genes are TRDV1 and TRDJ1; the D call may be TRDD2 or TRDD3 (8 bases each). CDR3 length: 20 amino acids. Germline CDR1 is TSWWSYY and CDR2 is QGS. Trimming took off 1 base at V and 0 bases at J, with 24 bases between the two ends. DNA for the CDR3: TGTGCTCTTGGGGAACCCTTCCTAGGGGGGGATATGAGGTACACCGATAAACTCATCTTT. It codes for CALGEPFLGGDMRYTDKLIF.

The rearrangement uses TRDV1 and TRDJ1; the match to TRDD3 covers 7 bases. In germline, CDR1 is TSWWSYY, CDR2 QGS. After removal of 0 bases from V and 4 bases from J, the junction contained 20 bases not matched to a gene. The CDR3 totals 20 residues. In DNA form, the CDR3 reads TGTGCTCTTGGGGAACTAAGGGACCTACCTTTCTGGGGGTTGGTCGATAAACTCATCTTT. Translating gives CALGELRDLPFWGLVDKLIF.

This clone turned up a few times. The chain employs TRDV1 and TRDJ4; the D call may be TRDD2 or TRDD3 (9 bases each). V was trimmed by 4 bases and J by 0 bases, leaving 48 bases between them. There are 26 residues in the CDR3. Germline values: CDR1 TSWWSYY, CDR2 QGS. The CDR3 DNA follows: TGTGCTCTTGGGGCCCTCGGGACGCGCCTTCCTACGTTGTTGGGGGATATCAGGGTCGGATCCAGACCCCTGATCTTT. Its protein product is CALGALGTRLPTLLGDIRVGSRPLIF.

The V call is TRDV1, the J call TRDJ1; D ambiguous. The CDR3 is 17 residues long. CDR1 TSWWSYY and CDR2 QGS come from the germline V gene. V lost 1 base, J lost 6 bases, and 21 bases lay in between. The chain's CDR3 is CALGEPRTSSREYKLIF. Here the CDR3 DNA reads TGTGCTCTTGGGGAACCTCGTACGTCCTCCCGAGAGTATAAACTCATCTTT.

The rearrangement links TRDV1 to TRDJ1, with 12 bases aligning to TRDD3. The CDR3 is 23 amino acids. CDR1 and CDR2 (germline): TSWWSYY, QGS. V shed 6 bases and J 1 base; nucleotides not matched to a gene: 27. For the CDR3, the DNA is TGTGCTCTTGGCGGCTTTCCCTTCTGCCTTCCTACTGGGGGATACACCCCCACCGATAAACTCATCTTT. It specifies CALGGFPFCLPTGGYTPTDKLIF.

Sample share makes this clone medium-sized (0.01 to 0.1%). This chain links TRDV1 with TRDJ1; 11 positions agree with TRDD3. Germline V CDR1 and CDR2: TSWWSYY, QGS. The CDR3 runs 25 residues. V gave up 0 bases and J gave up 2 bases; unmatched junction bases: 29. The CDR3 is CALGELWWLPTPSIGGYATTDKLIF. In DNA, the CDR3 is TGTGCTCTTGGGGAACTATGGTGGCTTCCTACACCTTCCATTGGGGGATACGCTACAACCGATAAACTCATCTTT.

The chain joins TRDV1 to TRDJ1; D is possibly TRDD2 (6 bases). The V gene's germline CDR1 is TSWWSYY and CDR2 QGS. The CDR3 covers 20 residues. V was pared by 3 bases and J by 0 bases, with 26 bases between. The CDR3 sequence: CALGDLLLERWGWYTDKLIF. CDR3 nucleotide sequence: TGTGCTCTTGGGGATCTCCTACTCGAGCGGTGGGGCTGGTACACCGATAAACTCATCTTT.

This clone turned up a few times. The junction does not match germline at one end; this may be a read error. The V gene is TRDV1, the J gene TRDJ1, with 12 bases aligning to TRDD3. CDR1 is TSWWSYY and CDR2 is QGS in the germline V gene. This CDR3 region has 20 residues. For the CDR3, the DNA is TGTGCTCTTGGGAAACTTCCTGGGGGATACGCCCGGATGTACACCGATAAACTCATCTTT. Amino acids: CALGKLPGGYARMYTDKLIF.

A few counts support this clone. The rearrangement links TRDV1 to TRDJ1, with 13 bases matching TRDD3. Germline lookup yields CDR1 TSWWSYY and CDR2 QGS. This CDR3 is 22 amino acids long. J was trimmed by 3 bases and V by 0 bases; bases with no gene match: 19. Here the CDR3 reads CALGELTSPYWGIRVFPDKLIF. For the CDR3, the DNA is TGTGCTCTTGGGGAACTTACTTCCCCGTACTGGGGGATACGCGTATTCCCCGATAAACTCATCTTT.

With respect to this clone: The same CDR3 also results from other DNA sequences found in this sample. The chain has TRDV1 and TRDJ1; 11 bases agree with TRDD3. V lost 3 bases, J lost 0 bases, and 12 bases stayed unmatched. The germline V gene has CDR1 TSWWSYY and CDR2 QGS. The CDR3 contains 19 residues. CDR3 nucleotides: TGTGCTCTTGGGGATTTTCCTGTACTGGGGGATATGTACACCGATAAACTCATCTTT. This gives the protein CALGDFPVLGDMYTDKLIF.

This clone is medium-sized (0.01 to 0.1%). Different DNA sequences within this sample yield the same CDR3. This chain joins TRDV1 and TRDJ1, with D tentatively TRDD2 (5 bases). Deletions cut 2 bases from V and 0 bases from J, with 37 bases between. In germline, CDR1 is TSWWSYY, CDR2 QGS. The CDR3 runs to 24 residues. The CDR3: CALGENAHPCLHPGLFKYTDKLIF. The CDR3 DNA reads TGTGCTCTTGGGGAAAACGCCCACCCCTGCCTTCACCCAGGGCTGTTCAAATACACCGATAAACTCATCTTT.

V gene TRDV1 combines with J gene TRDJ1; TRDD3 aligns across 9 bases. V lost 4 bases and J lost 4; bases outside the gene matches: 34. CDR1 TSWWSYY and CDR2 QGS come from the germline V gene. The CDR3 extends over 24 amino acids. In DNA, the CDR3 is TGTGCTCTTGGGGCGATCCCCCTTCCGCCCCGACCTGGGGGGATACCTAAAAGAAACGATAAACTCATCTTT. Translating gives CALGAIPLPPRPGGIPKRNDKLIF.

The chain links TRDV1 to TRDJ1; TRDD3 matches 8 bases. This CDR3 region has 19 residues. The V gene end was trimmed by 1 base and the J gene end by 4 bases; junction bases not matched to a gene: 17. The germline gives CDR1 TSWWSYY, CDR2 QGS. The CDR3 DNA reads TGTGCTCTTGGGGAACCCTCAACGGGGGGTGGGGGATTGATCGATAAACTCATCTTT. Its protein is CALGEPSTGGGGLIDKLIF.

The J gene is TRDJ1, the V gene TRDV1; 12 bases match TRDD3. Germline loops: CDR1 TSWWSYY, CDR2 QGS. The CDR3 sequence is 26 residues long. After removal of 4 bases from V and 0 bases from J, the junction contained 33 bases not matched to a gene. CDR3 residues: CALGVLLLPLPQSQNWGIPYTDKLIF. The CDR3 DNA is TGTGCTCTTGGGGTCCTGCTGCTTCCCCTTCCACAGTCCCAGAACTGGGGGATACCGTACACCGATAAACTCATCTTT.

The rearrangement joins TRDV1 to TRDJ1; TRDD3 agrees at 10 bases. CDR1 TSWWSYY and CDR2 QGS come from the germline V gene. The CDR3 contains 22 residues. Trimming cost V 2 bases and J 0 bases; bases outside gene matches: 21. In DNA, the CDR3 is TGTGCTCTTGGGGAAGTGGACGAGAGGGGTTTCTACTGGGGGATTAACACCGATAAACTCATCTTT. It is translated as CALGEVDERGFYWGINTDKLIF.

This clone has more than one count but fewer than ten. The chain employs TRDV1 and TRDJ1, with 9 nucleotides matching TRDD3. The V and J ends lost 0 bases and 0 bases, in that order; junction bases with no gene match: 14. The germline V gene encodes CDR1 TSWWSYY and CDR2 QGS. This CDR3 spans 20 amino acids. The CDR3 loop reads CALGELFRELGDPDTDKLIF. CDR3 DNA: TGTGCTCTTGGGGAACTATTCCGAGAACTGGGGGACCCAGACACCGATAAACTCATCTTT.

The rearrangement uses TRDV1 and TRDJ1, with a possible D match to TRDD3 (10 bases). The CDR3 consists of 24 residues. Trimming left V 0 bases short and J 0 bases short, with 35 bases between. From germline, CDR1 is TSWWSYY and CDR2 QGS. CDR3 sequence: CALGELDPFLRSTGGCPNTDKLIF. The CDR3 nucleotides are TGTGCTCTTGGGGAACTCGACCCCTTCCTACGGTCTACTGGGGGATGCCCCAACACCGATAAACTCATCTTT.

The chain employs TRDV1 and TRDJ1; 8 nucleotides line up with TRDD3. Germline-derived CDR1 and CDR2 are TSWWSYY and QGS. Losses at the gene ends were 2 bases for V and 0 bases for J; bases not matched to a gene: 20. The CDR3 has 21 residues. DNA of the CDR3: TGTGCTCTTGGGGAATTGGGACGCACACCTTACTGGGGGCTGAACACCGATAAACTCATCTTT. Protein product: CALGELGRTPYWGLNTDKLIF.

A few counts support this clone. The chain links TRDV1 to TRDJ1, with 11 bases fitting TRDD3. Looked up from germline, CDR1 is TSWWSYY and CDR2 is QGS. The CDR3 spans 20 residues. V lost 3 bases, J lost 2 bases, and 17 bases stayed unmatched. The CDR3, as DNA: TGTGCTCTTGGGGAGCCACTTCGACACTGGGGGATAAGTACGACCGATAAACTCATCTTT. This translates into CALGEPLRHWGISTTDKLIF.

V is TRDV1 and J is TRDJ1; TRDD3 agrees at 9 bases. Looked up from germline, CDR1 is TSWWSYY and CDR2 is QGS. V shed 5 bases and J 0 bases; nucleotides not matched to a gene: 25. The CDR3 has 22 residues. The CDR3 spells CALGTTFLSNYPGGSYTDKLIF. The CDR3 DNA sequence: TGTGCTCTTGGGACCACGTTCCTATCGAATTATCCTGGGGGATCGTACACCGATAAACTCATCTTT.

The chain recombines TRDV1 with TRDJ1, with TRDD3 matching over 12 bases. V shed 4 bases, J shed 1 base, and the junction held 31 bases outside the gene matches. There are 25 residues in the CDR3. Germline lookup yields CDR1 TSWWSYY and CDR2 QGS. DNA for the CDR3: TGTGCTCTTGGGGTCCCTGTCCTACCTAAAAGGGATCGTACTGGGGGATACCAAGGCACCGATAAACTCATCTTT. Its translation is CALGVPVLPKRDRTGGYQGTDKLIF.